This passage covers 30 T cell receptor beta chains from one sample sequenced in a study of CD8+CD57+ T cells in acquired aplastic anemia (dated by TCRdb to 2017 to 2018). TCRdb lists the instrument as Illumina HiSeq 2000. TCR beta VDJ combination and CDR3 sequence profiling used genomic DNA as the template. TCRdb trimmed public reads at Q25 via fastp, called clones via MiXCR and kept in-frame beta chains. Rows with one shared CDR3 protein collapse into an entry with the most common genes and DNA. In all, the sample holds about 420,000 distinct CDR3 sequences, and about two thirds of those were seen once. The ten largest clones represent 3.5% to 4.5% of the sample. The sequencing sample was made of sorted CD4+, CD8+, or CD8+CD57+ T cells (not recorded which) from PBMCs. These receptors all come from a human donor in good health, serving as a control.

There are many counts of this clonotype. The chain recombines TRBV19 with TRBJ2-7, with a possible D match to TRBD1 (5 bases). Per the germline V gene, CDR1 is LNHDA and CDR2 is SQIVND (reference sequence). V shed 8 bases and J shed 1 base, with 15 bases lying between them. The CDR3 sequence is 14 residues long. Here the CDR3 DNA reads TGTGCCAGTTCTCGAGGTGCAGGGTCCTACGAGCAGTACTTC. It specifies CASSRGAGSYEQYF.

Concerning this clonotype itself: Here the CDR3 omits its conserved ending phenylalanine or tryptophan, so a read error is the likely source. It is unclear where the CDR3 begins or ends on the DNA, so no DNA is shown, and the CDR3 is as TCRdb lists it. This chain links TRBV2 with TRBJ2-1; TRBD2, the table's D call, was not compared with the DNA. Per germline, CDR1 SNHLY and CDR2 FYNNEI. Ends included, the CDR3 has 15 residues. The CDR3 spells CASSITSGGGMYEAN.

This chain uses TRBV5-6 with TRBJ2-1, with 8 positions matching TRBD2. J was trimmed by 7 bases and V by 5 bases; bases with no gene match: 11. The CDR3 consists of 15 residues. The germline gives CDR1 SGHDT, CDR2 YYEEEE. CDR3 coding DNA: TGTGCCAGCAGTGCCCGGGGGGGGGGGGGGAATGAGCAGTTCTTC. This translates into CASSARGGGGNEQFF.

This clonotype was found many times. This chain joins TRBV5-6 and TRBJ1-1; unclear D gene. Trimming removed 4 bases at V and 0 bases at J, with 13 bases between. This CDR3 is 15 amino acids long. The V gene's germline CDR1 is SGHDT and CDR2 YYEEEE. Here the CDR3 DNA reads TGTGCCAGCAGCCCCCGGACGGTAATGAACACTGAAGCTTTCTTT. Its protein is CASSPRTVMNTEAFF.

This clonotype was found many times. The chain combines TRBV9 with TRBJ1-5; maybe TRBD1 (5 bases). The CDR3 totals 13 residues. Germline CDR1 reads SGDLS; CDR2 reads YYNGEE. Trimming shortened V by 0 bases and J by 7 bases, and 8 bases separated the two germline ends. CDR3 region: CASSVGEGQPQHF. The CDR3 DNA sequence: TGTGCCAGCAGCGTAGGGGAGGGGCAGCCCCAGCATTTT. The full variable domain, in which reference TRBV9 and TRBJ1-5 provide the parts outside the CDR3, is DSGVTQTPKHLITATGQRVTLRCSPRSGDLSVYWYQQSLDQGLQFLIQYYNGEERAKGNILERFSAQQFPDLHSELNLSSLELGDSALYFCASSVGEGQPQHFGDGTRLSIL.

The chain carries TRBV7-7 and TRBJ1-4, with D maybe TRBD1 (5 bases). Germline V gene sequence: CDR1 SSHAT, CDR2 FNYEAQ (reference sequence). Trimming pared 5 bases from V and 0 bases from J, leaving 19 bases between. The CDR3 spans 18 residues. Here the CDR3 DNA reads TGTGCCAGCAGCCCGGAGGACATCTTTCCGGCAACTAATGAAAAACTGTTTTTT. Translating gives CASSPEDIFPATNEKLFF.

A remark on this clonotype: Here the CDR3 omits its conserved ending phenylalanine or tryptophan, so a read error is the likely source. It is unclear where the CDR3 begins or ends on the DNA, so no DNA is shown, and the CDR3 is as TCRdb lists it. The V and J genes are TRBV19 and TRBJ1-5; the table gives TRBD1 as D, unverified against the DNA. The CDR3 is 14 amino acids in total, end residues counted. Germline CDR1 LNHDA, CDR2 SQIVND (reference sequence). CDR3 sequence: CASTGQGFKHQHYG.

This chain uses TRBV15 with TRBJ2-2; TRBD2 is a possible D gene (5 bases). Trimming left V 6 bases short and J 5 bases short, with 13 bases between. The CDR3 is 14 residues long. Germline V CDR1 and CDR2: LNHNV, YYDKDF (reference sequence). The chain's CDR3 is CATRPDSVTGELFF. In DNA, the CDR3 is TGTGCCACCAGGCCGGACTCTGTGACCGGGGAGCTGTTTTTT.

This clonotype was detected once. The chain uses TRBV29-1 and TRBJ2-7; the D gene is possibly TRBD2 (7 bases). The CDR3 is made up of 14 amino acids. Germline V lookup: CDR1 SQVTM, CDR2 ANQGSEA. With 6 bases removed from V and 1 base from J, the gap between germline ends came to 16 bases. This CDR3 is CSVGGGGGSYEQYF. The CDR3, as DNA: TGCAGCGTGGGCGGGGGCGGGGGTTCCTACGAGCAGTACTTC.

As to this clonotype: The CDR3 ends on some other residue instead of the conserved phenylalanine or tryptophan, so this is likely a read error. No DNA is shown, since the ends of the CDR3 on it are uncertain; the CDR3 is the one TCRdb lists. The chain links TRBV2 to TRBJ1-1. From germline, CDR1 is SNHLY and CDR2 FYNNEI. The CDR3 length is 16 residues, termini included. Here the CDR3 reads CASSSGGVEETQYFWP.

J is TRBJ2-5 and V is TRBV6-1, with 11 bases fitting TRBD2. CDR3 size: 17 residues. The V segment lost 5 bases and the J segment 3 bases; nucleotides outside the gene matches: 11. Germline lookup yields CDR1 MNHNS and CDR2 SASEGT. Written as DNA, the CDR3 is TGTGCCAGCAGTTACTCTTCAGGACTAGCGGGTGAAGAGACCCAGTACTTC. It codes for CASSYSSGLAGEETQYF.

The rearrangement uses TRBV12-3 or TRBV12-4 and TRBJ2-7; tentative D call: TRBD2 (6 bases). The V end was cut by 9 bases, the J end by 5 bases, with 23 bases between. CDR3 size: 15 residues. CDR3 DNA: TGTGCCAGTGGTCCTGGGACTTCCGTTCCGGACGAGCAGTACTTC. Protein sequence: CASGPGTSVPDEQYF.

V is TRBV5-1 and J is TRBJ2-7; D gene uncertain. The length of the CDR3 is 14 residues. V dropped 1 base and J dropped 5 bases, with 13 bases sitting between them. Germline CDR1 and CDR2: SGHRS and YFSETQ. This CDR3 reads CASSLYSQEHEQYF. Here the CDR3 DNA reads TGCGCCAGCAGCTTGTATAGTCAGGAGCACGAGCAGTACTTC.

Note on this clonotype: This CDR3 fails to terminate in the conserved phenylalanine or tryptophan, so it likely reflects a read error. Because the CDR3's place on the DNA is in doubt, the DNA is left out and the CDR3 is given as listed by TCRdb. The V call is TRBV7-9, the J call TRBJ1-1. The CDR3 region is 13 residues in length, termini included. Germline CDR1 SEHNR, CDR2 FQNEAQ (reference sequence). This chain's CDR3 is CASIQARPLDNEQ.

The chain is built from TRBV7-2 and TRBJ2-1; D not certain. V shed 3 bases and J shed 13 bases, with 25 bases lying between them. The germline V gene has CDR1 SGHTA and CDR2 FQGNSA. The CDR3 runs 16 residues. The CDR3 protein is CASSFPFAGYTNGQFF. In nucleotides, the CDR3 is TGTGCCAGCAGCTTCCCCTTTGCAGGCTACACCAACGGTCAGTTCTTC. Combining the CDR3 with reference TRBV7-2 and TRBJ2-1 gives the whole variable domain GAGVSQSPSNKVTEKGKDVELRCDPISGHTALYWYRQSLGQGLEFLIYFQGNSAPDKSGLPSDRFSAERTGGSVSTLTIQRTQQEDSAVYLCASSFPFAGYTNGQFFGPGTRLTVL.

The chain couples TRBV5-6 to TRBJ2-7; possibly TRBD2 for D (6 bases). Trimming stripped 5 bases from V and 1 base from J, with 16 bases between. This CDR3 has 15 amino acids. CDR1 and CDR2 (germline): SGHDT, YYEEEE. The CDR3 bases are TGTGCCAGCAGTTCGACTCTAAGCGGGTCCTACGAGCAGTACTTC. Protein product: CASSSTLSGSYEQYF. The full variable domain, in which reference TRBV5-6 and TRBJ2-7 provide the parts outside the CDR3, is DAGVTQSPTHLIKTRGQQVTLRCSPKSGHDTVSWYQQALGQGPQFIFQYYEEEERQRGNFPDRFSGHQFPNYSSELNVNALLLGDSALYLCASSSTLSGSYEQYFGPGTRLTVT.

This clonotype was detected only once. As the CDR3 is not closed by the conserved phenylalanine or tryptophan, this likely results from a read error. The limits of the CDR3 on the DNA are not certain, so only TCRdb's listed CDR3 is given. The chain is built from TRBV7-3 and TRBJ1-2. The germline gives CDR1 SGHTA, CDR2 FQGTGA. The CDR3 has 12 residues if both end residues are counted. CDR3 residues: CASSQAVYGDTI.

The chain combines TRBV20-1 with TRBJ2-2; D gene ambiguous. Between the trimmed V and J ends, which lost 3 bases and 6 bases, there was a span of 8 bases. This CDR3 comprises 12 residues. Germline V gives CDR1 DFQATT, CDR2 SNEGSKA (reference sequence). The CDR3 loop reads CSARSIPGELFF. The CDR3 nucleotides are TGCAGTGCTAGGTCGATACCCGGGGAGCTGTTTTTT.

Regarding this clonotype: The conserved final phenylalanine or tryptophan is absent from the CDR3, which likely points to a read error. V usage is TRBV7-9 and J usage is TRBJ1-1, with TRBD1 as a possible D gene (5 bases). Germline lookup yields CDR1 SEHNR and CDR2 FQNEAQ (reference sequence). Trimming shortened V by 4 bases and J by 5 bases, and 11 bases separated the two germline ends. The CDR3 has 13 residues. The CDR3 is CASSSVGGTEAFL. The CDR3 DNA follows: TGTGCCAGCAGCTCTGTGGGGGGGACTGAAGCTTTCCTT.

A remark on this clonotype: No conserved phenylalanine or tryptophan ends this CDR3, so it is likely a read error. The DNA is left out, because the CDR3 cannot be placed on it with certainty; the CDR3 is given as TCRdb lists it. This chain joins TRBV19 and TRBJ1-4. Inclusive of both ends, the CDR3 amounts to 16 amino acids. CDR1 is LNHDA and CDR2 is SQIVND in the germline V gene (reference sequence). The CDR3 loop is CASSREGITYEQYFGL.

The J gene is TRBJ2-1, the V gene TRBV7-3; 11 bases fit TRBD1. CDR1 is SGHTA, CDR2 FQGTGA, per germline. The CDR3 spans 15 residues. The V segment lost 5 bases and the J segment 16 bases; nucleotides outside the gene matches: 16. The CDR3 loop is CASSPGQGAQDDYFF. DNA for the CDR3: TGTGCCAGCAGCCCTGGACAGGGGGCCCAAGATGACTATTTCTTC.

This clonotype was counted many times. The gene calls are TRBV20-1 and TRBJ2-7, with TRBD2 identical over 11 bases. Trimming took 0 bases from V and 2 from J; bases not matched to a gene: 3. The CDR3 runs 15 residues. Germline CDR1 is DFQATT and CDR2 is SNEGSKA (reference sequence). The CDR3 loop is CSAREETSGAYEQYF. The CDR3 DNA follows: TGCAGTGCTAGAGAAGAGACTAGCGGGGCCTACGAGCAGTACTTC.

The chain joins TRBV5-8 to TRBJ2-3, with D possibly matching TRBD2 (5 bases). The CDR3 contains 15 residues. Trimming took off 2 bases at V and 4 bases at J, with 14 bases between the two ends. Germline loops: CDR1 SGHTS, CDR2 YDEGEE. CDR3 loop: CASSLGPGVADTQYF. The DNA of the CDR3 is TGTGCCAGCAGCTTAGGCCCCGGGGTAGCAGATACGCAGTATTTT.

Regarding this clonotype: Sequence at one end of the junction differs from germline and may be a read error. The V call is TRBV7-9, the J call TRBJ2-2, with D maybe TRBD2 (6 bases). Germline-derived CDR1 and CDR2 are SEHNR and FQNEAQ (reference sequence). The CDR3 is 16 amino acids. CDR3 loop: CASSLVPRGVPGGLFF. Here the CDR3 DNA reads TGTGCCAGCAGCTTAGTCCCGAGGGGCGTTCCCGGGGGGCTGTTTTTT.

This clonotype was recorded at least ten times. The V call is TRBV19, the J call TRBJ2-7, with D possibly being TRBD1 (5 bases). Between the trimmed V and J ends, which lost 5 bases and 3 bases, there was a span of 11 bases. This CDR3 is built from 13 residues. Germline assignment: CDR1 LNHDA and CDR2 SQIVND (reference sequence). CDR3 loop: CASSLGHRYEQYF. The CDR3 region has the DNA TGTGCCAGTAGTCTAGGACATCGCTACGAGCAGTACTTC.

This CDR3 is CASSLSWDPGYNEQFF. DNA of the CDR3: TGTGCCAGCAGCTTAAGCTGGGATCCTGGATACAATGAGCAGTTCTTC. The chain employs TRBV11-2 and TRBJ2-1; the D is unclear. Germline lookup yields CDR1 SGHAT and CDR2 FQNNGV. V dropped 2 bases and J dropped 4 bases, with 15 bases sitting between them. This CDR3 region has 16 residues.

This clonotype was recorded at least ten times. This chain links TRBV6-2 or TRBV6-3 with TRBJ1-5; TRBD1 aligns across 7 bases. Germline CDR1 MNHEY, CDR2 SVGEGT. The ends lost 7 bases at V and 1 base at J; junction bases unmatched: 7. The CDR3 contains 15 residues. CDR3 DNA sequence: TGTGCCAGCACCTATATGGGACAGAGCAATCAGCCCCAGCATTTT. Residues: CASTYMGQSNQPQHF.

Note on this clonotype: No conserved phenylalanine or tryptophan is present at the end of the CDR3, so a read error is the likely explanation. No DNA is shown, since the ends of the CDR3 on it are uncertain; the CDR3 is the one TCRdb lists. The CDR3 sequence is CSARTGRAPGL. The chain joins TRBV29-1 to TRBJ1-1; the D call TRBD1 from the table was never checked on the DNA. A total of 11 residues make up the CDR3, ends included. Germline V gene sequence: CDR1 SQVTM, CDR2 ANQGSEA.

The rearrangement uses TRBV12-5 and TRBJ2-6; D call uncertain. The CDR3 sequence is 15 residues long. Trimming removed 6 bases at V and 0 bases at J, with 9 bases between. Germline V gene data show CDR1 as LGHNT and CDR2 as FRNRAP. The CDR3 bases are TGTGCTAGTGGCGGAGATGACTCTGGGGCCAACGTCCTGACTTTC. Translation: CASGGDDSGANVLTF.

As to this clonotype: Mismatch with germline at one junction end may stem from a read error. This chain links TRBV7-3 with TRBJ1-6; D gene ambiguous. This CDR3 comprises 12 residues. Germline V gene lookup returns CDR1 SGHTA and CDR2 FQGTGA. The CDR3 loop reads CASSIDEGSPLF. Here the CDR3 DNA reads TGTGCCAGCAGCATAGATGAGGGTTCACCCCTCTTC.